These T cell receptor beta chains were read from a single sample in a study of T cells in Graves' hyperthyroidism and ophthalmopathy. TCRdb itself ran the multiplex PCR reads through MiXCR, one entry per CDR3 protein. In the table there are 450,000 to 600,000 distinct CDR3 sequences, less than 20% of which are singletons. Input material: blood. The receptor source for this set is a man aged 40-49 years with Graves' ophthalmopathy. Both conserved end residues are part of each CDR3. The D gene is left open where the match is weak. A clone size is listed for some rows: how often the clone was seen (once, few, many), or a class if it is expanded.

V gene	J gene	clone size	D gene	CDR3 protein	CDR3 DNA
TRBV19	TRBJ1-5	-	-	CASSSGRGEQPQHF	TGTGCCAGTAGTTCAGGGCGCGGTGAACAGCCCCAGCATTTT
TRBV14	TRBJ2-3	few	-	CASSQGASFTDTQYF	TGTGCCAGCAGCCAAGGGGCCAGTTTCACAGATACGCAGTATTTT
TRBV30	TRBJ2-7	few	TRBD1	CAWSVLVGQGQYF	TGTGCCTGGAGTGTACTCGTCGGACAGGGGCAGTACTTC
TRBV30	TRBJ2-4	many	TRBD1	CAWRGTGPNIQYF	TGTGCCTGGAGGGGGACAGGGCCAAACATTCAGTACTTC
TRBV29-1	TRBJ2-7	few	-	CSVEARGAAEQYF	TGCAGCGTTGAAGCTAGGGGGGCGGCCGAGCAGTACTTC
TRBV6-2/TRBV6-3	TRBJ2-1	many	-	CASSYGGSSYNEQFF	TGTGCCAGCAGTTACGGGGGGAGCTCCTACAATGAGCAGTTCTTC
TRBV6-1	TRBJ1-6	few	-	CASSYNRGQGSYNSPLHF	TGTGCCAGCAGTTACAATCGGGGCCAAGGCTCCTATAATTCACCCCTCCACTTT
TRBV3-1	TRBJ1-2	-	-	CASSQDTRSYGYTF	TGTGCCAGCAGCCAAGATACGAGGAGCTATGGCTACACCTTC
TRBV4-1	TRBJ2-1	few	-	CASSQVGALNEQFF	TGCGCCAGCAGCCAAGTGGGGGCACTCAATGAGCAGTTCTTC
TRBV9	TRBJ2-1	few	-	CASSVEAIGEQFF	TGTGCCAGCAGCGTAGAGGCTATCGGTGAGCAGTTCTTC
TRBV28	TRBJ2-1	few	-	CASSFLAYNEQFF	TGTGCCAGCAGTTTCCTAGCGTACAATGAGCAGTTCTTC
TRBV3-1	TRBJ2-7	many	-	CASSQDSIVRSYEQYF	TGTGCCAGCAGCCAAGACAGCATAGTCCGTTCCTACGAGCAGTACTTC
TRBV28	TRBJ2-2	-	-	CASSSGGLGDWGTGELFF	TGTGCCAGCAGCTCGGGCGGGTTGGGGGACTGGGGGACCGGGGAGCTGTTTTTT
TRBV6-5	TRBJ2-3	few	TRBD2	CASSYSGLATDTQYF	TGTGCCAGCAGTTACTCGGGACTAGCGACAGATACGCAGTATTTT
TRBV5-1	TRBJ1-2	-	TRBD1	CASSLAGTGLGYTF	TGCGCCAGCAGCTTGGCCGGGACAGGCCTTGGCTACACCTTC
TRBV7-2	TRBJ1-3	-	-	CASSRSVSGNTIYF	TGTGCCAGCAGCCGGTCGGTCTCTGGAAACACCATATATTTT
TRBV11-3	TRBJ2-1	once	TRBD2	CASSLTPKTSGRGHEQFF	TGTGCCAGCAGCTTAACCCCCAAGACTAGCGGGAGAGGGCATGAGCAGTTCTTC
TRBV9	TRBJ1-2	-	TRBD1	CASSVVAGTGYGYTF	TGTGCCAGCAGCGTAGTAGCCGGGACAGGGTATGGCTACACCTTC
TRBV20-1	TRBJ2-7	few	-	CSADDRSSYEQYF	TGCAGTGCCGATGACAGGAGCTCCTACGAGCAGTACTTC
TRBV5-1	TRBJ2-7	few	TRBD1	CASSLGTGVSEQYF	TGCGCCAGCAGCTTGGGGACAGGGGTGAGCGAGCAGTACTTC
TRBV6-1	TRBJ2-7	few	TRBD2	CASNFGLGISYEQYF	TGTGCCAGCAACTTCGGACTAGGAATTTCCTACGAGCAGTACTTC
TRBV11-2	TRBJ2-1	many	-	CASSLVGRGAAYNEQFF	TGTGCCAGCAGCTTAGTGGGCAGAGGGGCGGCCTACAATGAGCAGTTCTTC
TRBV18	TRBJ2-7	many	TRBD2	CASSPPSGATYEQYF	TGTGCCAGCTCACCGCCTAGCGGAGCAACATACGAGCAGTACTTC
TRBV30	TRBJ1-5	many	TRBD1	CAWSVQQGSNQPQHF	TGTGCCTGGAGTGTGCAACAGGGGAGCAATCAGCCCCAGCATTTT
TRBV12-3/TRBV12-4	TRBJ2-1	many	TRBD2	CASRTSGGTHNEQFF	TGTGCCAGCAGAACTAGCGGGGGGACTCACAATGAGCAGTTCTTC
TRBV4-1	TRBJ2-3	few	-	CASSQEATLGQYF	TGCGCCAGCAGCCAAGAGGCTACACTTGGGCAGTATTTT
TRBV28	TRBJ1-2	many	-	CASTQGLRSYTF	TGTGCCAGCACCCAGGGGTTGCGTAGCTACACCTTC
TRBV5-1	TRBJ2-5	few	-	CASSLAPGAQETQYF	TGCGCCAGCAGCTTAGCCCCGGGCGCCCAAGAGACCCAGTACTTC
TRBV15	TRBJ1-2	few	-	CATSMEALPGGYTF	TGTGCCACCAGCATGGAGGCCTTGCCGGGAGGCTACACCTTC
TRBV29-1	TRBJ2-3	many	-	CSVDLTDTQYF	TGCAGCGTTGACCTCACAGATACGCAGTATTTT
TRBV19	TRBJ1-1	few	TRBD1	CASSPRQGRTEAFF	TGTGCCAGTAGTCCCCGACAGGGGAGAACTGAAGCTTTCTTT